Below, 19 T cell receptor beta chains from the same sample are listed, as sequenced in a study of CD8 T cells in ankylosing spondylitis. The study, taken as a whole, reports: Characteristic, it appeared, of ankylosing spondylitis blood was a TCR beta motif of about eight highly homologous variants.

What these receptors recognize is not known. TCRdb reprocessed the 5' RACE reads via MiXCR and lists one record per CDR3 protein. Of about 440,000 distinct CDR3 sequences listed, roughly a sixth were seen once; the top ten hold 0.95% to 1.1%. Sequenced material: blood, either unsorted or a sorted T cell fraction (not recorded which). All receptors derive from a male donor with ankylosing spondylitis.

About this clonotype: Since the CDR3 does not end with the conserved phenylalanine or tryptophan, this likely comes from a read error. V is TRBV20-1 and J is TRBJ1-5; 9 nucleotides agree with TRBD1. This CDR3 spans 14 amino acids. The germline gives CDR1 DFQATT, CDR2 SNEGSKA (reference sequence). J lost 6 bases, V lost 0 bases, and 3 bases had no gene match. The CDR3 loop is CSARDGTGTQPQHL. The CDR3, as DNA: TGCAGTGCTAGAGATGGGACAGGGACTCAGCCCCAGCATTTA.

This clonotype was observed a handful of times. The chain is built from TRBV11-2 and TRBJ2-3, with 13 bases matching TRBD2. CDR1 and CDR2 (germline): SGHAT, FQNNGV. The CDR3 totals 18 residues. Trimming cost V 5 bases and J 0 bases; bases outside gene matches: 8. The CDR3 is CASSARLAGGTSTDTQYF. The CDR3 DNA reads as TGTGCCAGCAGCGCGCGACTAGCGGGGGGCACAAGCACAGATACGCAGTATTTT.

The V gene is TRBV4-2, the J gene TRBJ1-1, with D possibly TRBD1 on 6 matching bases. Per the germline V gene, CDR1 is LGHNA and CDR2 is YNFKEQ. The CDR3 extends over 15 amino acids. V lost 1 base to trimming and J lost 2 bases, with 11 bases between them. The CDR3 protein is CASSQAVQGNTEAFF. CDR3 coding DNA: TGTGCCAGCAGCCAAGCGGTACAGGGTAACACTGAAGCTTTCTTT.

This clonotype was seen repeatedly, ten times or more. V is TRBV5-1 and J is TRBJ1-2; TRBD1 matches 8 bases. CDR1 and CDR2 from the germline V gene are SGHRS and YFSETQ. The CDR3 extends over 15 amino acids. V shed 5 bases, J shed 4 bases, and the junction held 10 bases outside the gene matches. The CDR3 region is CASRAGTGRAYGYTF. In DNA, the CDR3 is TGCGCCAGCAGGGCCGGGACAGGACGGGCCTATGGCTACACCTTC.

The rearrangement links TRBV20-1 to TRBJ2-5; 7 bases agree with TRBD1. Germline CDR1 DFQATT, CDR2 SNEGSKA (reference sequence). The CDR3 length is 13 residues. Losses at the gene ends were 4 bases for V and 2 bases for J; bases not matched to a gene: 4. This CDR3 is CSAKVTGQETQYF. Written as DNA, the CDR3 is TGCAGTGCTAAGGTGACAGGGCAAGAGACCCAGTACTTC.

This clonotype was observed a few times. The V gene is TRBV7-2, the J gene TRBJ2-3; D tentatively fits TRBD1 or TRBD2 (7 bases each). The germline V and J ends were trimmed by 3 bases and 3 bases, with 19 bases remaining between them. CDR1 and CDR2 from the germline V gene are SGHTA and FQGNSA. This CDR3 is 17 amino acids long. CDR3 sequence: CASSFSGGTEGTDTQYF. CDR3 coding DNA: TGTGCCAGCAGCTTCTCCGGGGGGACAGAGGGAACAGATACGCAGTATTTT.

The V gene is TRBV12-3 or TRBV12-4, the J gene TRBJ1-5, with D perhaps TRBD1 (6 bases). The CDR3 loop spans 16 amino acids. V gave up 1 base and J gave up 4 bases, with 14 bases separating them. The DNA of the CDR3 is TGTGCCAGCAGTTTAGTCGGGACAAAAAAAAATCAGCCCCAGCATTTT. Its protein product is CASSLVGTKKNQPQHF.

This clonotype has only a few counts. The chain carries TRBV6-2 or TRBV6-3 and TRBJ2-7; unclear D gene. Germline-derived CDR1 and CDR2 are MNHEY and SVGEGT. The V gene lost 6 bases and the J gene lost 0 bases, with 15 bases spanning the gap. The CDR3 totals 15 residues. As DNA, the CDR3 is TGTGCCAGCAGCGACCGCGTGGGAATCTCCTACGAGCAGTACTTC. This translates into CASSDRVGISYEQYF.

This chain connects TRBV5-1 to TRBJ2-1; 8 nucleotides line up with TRBD1. The CDR3 has 15 amino acids. Germline V CDR1 and CDR2: SGHRS, YFSETQ. Unmatched junction bases numbered 11, after V lost 5 bases and J lost 7 bases. The CDR3 DNA sequence: TGCGCCAGCAGTCTTGGACAGGGTCTTCTTAATGAGCAGTTCTTC. Protein sequence: CASSLGQGLLNEQFF.

The chain joins TRBV10-3 to TRBJ2-1; D is unclear. Trimming cost V 2 bases and J 3 bases, with 2 bases left between them. The germline V gene has CDR1 ENHRY and CDR2 SYGVKD. This CDR3 has 12 amino acids. Here the CDR3 DNA reads TGTGCCATCAGTGAGGGCTACAATGAGCAGTTCTTC. Residues: CAISEGYNEQFF.

This clonotype was seen a handful of times. This sequence joins TRBV11-1 and TRBJ2-1, with D perhaps being TRBD1 or TRBD2 (5 bases each). The ends were cut back, 5 bases at V and 7 bases at J, with 15 bases in the middle. CDR3 size: 14 residues. CDR1 SGHAT and CDR2 FQDESV come from the germline V gene (reference sequence). In DNA, the CDR3 is TGTGCCAGCAGCCTCACGAGGGGCAAGAATGAGCAGTTCTTC. This translates into CASSLTRGKNEQFF.

This clonotype showed up just a few times. The chain uses TRBV20-1 and TRBJ1-2; possible D gene TRBD1, 5 bases. The CDR3 has 14 amino acids. V was cut by 6 bases and J by 0 bases, with 14 bases left in between. Germline V gene sequence: CDR1 DFQATT, CDR2 SNEGSKA (reference sequence). CDR3 DNA: TGCAGTGCCTCTGGGGGGACCACTAACTATGGCTACACCTTC. Its protein is CSASGGTTNYGYTF.

This clonotype turned up a few times. The chain carries TRBV29-1 and TRBJ2-5, with a weak D call TRBD1 (5 bases). Germline V gives CDR1 SQVTM, CDR2 ANQGSEA. The CDR3 contains 12 residues. V was shortened by 3 bases and J by 6 bases, with 11 bases between the two germline ends. Written as DNA, the CDR3 is TGCAGCGTTGATGCTGACAGACAGACCCAGTACTTC. This gives the protein CSVDADRQTQYF.

The chain has TRBV20-1 and TRBJ2-2; TRBD1 is a possible D gene (6 bases). V lost 6 bases and J 6 bases, leaving 14 bases between the germline ends. This CDR3 is 13 amino acids long. Germline assignment: CDR1 DFQATT and CDR2 SNEGSKA (reference sequence). Here the CDR3 DNA reads TGCAGTGCCGCACAGGGAATACCCGGGGAGCTGTTTTTT. Translated: CSAAQGIPGELFF.

This clonotype was observed a handful of times. The chain is built from TRBV19 and TRBJ2-3; a possible D gene is TRBD2 (6 bases). The CDR3 spans 18 residues. Trimming pared 7 bases from V and 2 bases from J, leaving 25 bases between. The germline gives CDR1 LNHDA, CDR2 SQIVND (reference sequence). The CDR3 DNA is TGTGCCAGTACCCGAATGTTCGGTAGCGGCTCTATCACAGATACGCAGTATTTT. The encoded protein is CASTRMFGSGSITDTQYF.

The chain joins TRBV4-2 to TRBJ1-2; D call uncertain. The CDR3 is 14 amino acids. With 4 bases removed from V and 5 bases from J, the gap between germline ends came to 14 bases. The germline V gene encodes CDR1 LGHNA and CDR2 YNFKEQ. The CDR3 sequence: CASSLTIGSYGYTF. The DNA for the CDR3 is TGTGCCAGCAGCCTTACGATAGGGTCATATGGCTACACCTTC.

Only a few counts were recorded for this clonotype. The gene calls are TRBV11-1 and TRBJ2-7, with 9 bases that match TRBD1. Germline V gene sequence: CDR1 SGHAT, CDR2 FQDESV (reference sequence). V lost 1 base to trimming and J lost 3 bases; unmatched junction nucleotides: 19. The CDR3 is 20 amino acids. CDR3 protein: CASSLESLGRPGQGLYEQYF. CDR3 DNA: TGTGCCAGCAGCTTAGAAAGCTTAGGGCGGCCGGGACAGGGTCTCTACGAGCAGTACTTC.

The rearrangement joins TRBV10-3 to TRBJ2-5, with unresolved D. Germline CDR1 is ENHRY and CDR2 is SYGVKD. The CDR3 contains 13 residues. V was shortened by 8 bases and J by 8 bases, with 18 bases between the two germline ends. The CDR3 sequence: CAIGFKAEATQYF. The CDR3 bases are TGTGCCATCGGATTCAAGGCCGAAGCTACCCAGTACTTC.

The genes are TRBV18 and TRBJ1-1, with 9 bases lining up with TRBD1. From germline, CDR1 is KGHSH and CDR2 LQKENI. The CDR3 length is 18 residues. Trimming at V came to 1 base and at J to 4 bases, leaving 13 bases not matched to a gene. The CDR3 nucleotides are TGTGCCAGCTCACCACTCACAGGGGGCTTAAATGTTGGCACTGAAGCTTTCTTT. It encodes CASSPLTGGLNVGTEAFF.